The rows below give T cell receptor beta chains drawn from one sample of a study of T-cell reconstitution after alpha-beta-depleted transplantation in children. TCRdb re-called the PCR reads through MiXCR, storing one row per CDR3 protein. The sample includes 800,000 to 1,000,000 distinct CDR3 sequences, roughly 29% of them seen just once. Sequenced here: PBMCs, mostly from graft donor cells, sampled 360 days after TCRalphabeta/CD19-depleted stem cell transplant. Receptors originate from a boy in the first two years of life who had a stem cell transplant for SCID, so the T cells may come from the graft donor. CDR3s include the opening cysteine and the closing phenylalanine or tryptophan. A D gene is named only where the DNA matches it firmly. Some rows mark clone size as missing; the rest say once, few, many or name a class of expanded clone.

length: 13
J: TRBJ2-3
V: TRBV20-1
size: few
D: .
DNA: TGCAGTGCCAAATACAGGGGCACAGATACGCAGTATTTT
CDR3: CSAKYRGTDTQYF

length: 12
J: TRBJ2-7
V: TRBV29-1
size: .
D: TRBD2
DNA: TGCAGCGTTTCAGGGAGGGCCTACGAGCAGTACTTC
CDR3: CSVSGRAYEQYF

length: 13
J: TRBJ2-1
V: TRBV7-9
size: .
D: .
DNA: TGTGCCAGCAGCCTCGGGAGTTTACAGGGGCAGTTCTTC
CDR3: CASSLGSLQGQFF

length: 13
J: TRBJ2-2
V: TRBV29-1
size: few
D: .
DNA: TGCAGCGGGGAGGGGGGATCTGGCGGGGAGCTGTTTTTT
CDR3: CSGEGGSGGELFF

length: 13
J: TRBJ2-7
V: TRBV5-6
size: .
D: .
DNA: TGTGCCAGCAGCTTACGGCGGGCCGGGGAGCAGTACTTC
CDR3: CASSLRRAGEQYF

length: 15
J: TRBJ2-2
V: TRBV9
size: few
D: TRBD2
DNA: TGTGCCAGCAGCGTTCTAGCGGGGTCGGCCGGGGAGCTGTTTTTT
CDR3: CASSVLAGSAGELFF

length: 15
J: TRBJ2-4
V: TRBV20-1
size: few
D: TRBD2
DNA: TGCAGTGCTAGAGATCTAGCGGGGGGGCTGAGCATTCAGTACTTC
CDR3: CSARDLAGGLSIQYF

length: 11
J: TRBJ1-3
V: TRBV4-2
size: many
D: .
DNA: TGTGCCAGCAGAGCTGGAAACACCATATATTTT
CDR3: CASRAGNTIYF

length: 14
J: TRBJ2-5
V: TRBV20-1
size: .
D: TRBD2
DNA: TGCAGTGCTGGGGGCGGGGGGATTCAAGAGACCCAGTACTTC
CDR3: CSAGGGGIQETQYF

length: 17
J: TRBJ2-7
V: TRBV29-1
size: .
D: TRBD1
DNA: TGCAGCGTTGAACCCACCTTTGACAGGGGGTCCCCCTACGAGCAGTACTTC
CDR3: CSVEPTFDRGSPYEQYF

length: 14
J: TRBJ2-7
V: TRBV2
size: .
D: .
DNA: TGTGCCACCAGTGACCAGGGTCGTAGCTACGAGCAGTACTTC
CDR3: CATSDQGRSYEQYF

length: 18
J: TRBJ2-3
V: TRBV12-3/TRBV12-4
size: .
D: TRBD2
DNA: TGTGCCAGCACCGACGAAATAGCGGGGGCTCGGGGTACAGATACGCAGTATTTT
CDR3: CASTDEIAGARGTDTQYF

length: 11
J: TRBJ2-1
V: TRBV6-2/TRBV6-3
size: .
D: .
DNA: TGTGCCAGCAGTTACTCGATTTCCCAGTTCTTC
CDR3: CASSYSISQFF

length: 12
J: TRBJ2-3
V: TRBV20-1
size: .
D: .
DNA: TGCAGTGCTAGAGATAAGGGGGATACGCAGTATTTT
CDR3: CSARDKGDTQYF

length: 10
J: TRBJ2-5
V: TRBV7-2
size: .
D: .
DNA: TGTGCCAGCAGCTTGACAGCAGAGTACTTC
CDR3: CASSLTAEYF

length: 16
J: TRBJ2-2
V: TRBV29-1
size: many
D: .
DNA: TGCAGCGTTGAAGTATGGGGGGAAGGAAACACCGGGGAGCTGTTTTTT
CDR3: CSVEVWGEGNTGELFF

length: 15
J: TRBJ2-2
V: TRBV5-1
size: .
D: .
DNA: TGCGCCAGCAGCTGGGGTATAGGGAACACCGGGGAGCTGTTTTTT
CDR3: CASSWGIGNTGELFF

length: 13
J: TRBJ2-2
V: TRBV27
size: few
D: TRBD2
DNA: TGTGCCAGCAAAGCGGGGGGCACCGGGGAGCTGTTTTTT
CDR3: CASKAGGTGELFF

length: 18
J: TRBJ1-3
V: TRBV5-1
size: .
D: TRBD1
DNA: TGCGCCAGCGCAGCCGGGACAGGGAACAGCCTATTGGGAAACACCATATATTTT
CDR3: CASAAGTGNSLLGNTIYF

length: 15
J: TRBJ2-7
V: TRBV5-1
size: few
D: TRBD2
DNA: TGCGCCAGCAGCTTGGGGCTAGCGGGGAGCTTCGAGCAGTACTTC
CDR3: CASSLGLAGSFEQYF

length: 13
J: TRBJ1-4
V: TRBV20-1
size: .
D: .
DNA: TGCAGTGCTACGGACGGACATAATGAAAAACTGTTTTTT
CDR3: CSATDGHNEKLFF

length: 12
J: TRBJ2-7
V: TRBV20-1
size: .
D: .
DNA: TGCAGTGCTAGTTACGGGTCCTACGAGCAGTACTTC
CDR3: CSASYGSYEQYF

length: 15
J: TRBJ2-1
V: TRBV4-1
size: few
D: .
DNA: TGCGCCAGCAGCCAGGGGGTTATCAGATACAATGAGCAGTTCTTC
CDR3: CASSQGVIRYNEQFF

length: 14
J: TRBJ2-3
V: TRBV7-2
size: .
D: TRBD2
DNA: TGTGCCAGCACCAGACTAGCGGCGTTAGATACGCAGTATTTT
CDR3: CASTRLAALDTQYF

length: 16
J: TRBJ2-1
V: TRBV28
size: few
D: TRBD2
DNA: TGTGCCAGCAGCAGGACTAGCGGGTTCTCCTACAATGAGCAGTTCTTC
CDR3: CASSRTSGFSYNEQFF

length: 13
J: TRBJ2-7
V: TRBV3-1
size: few
D: TRBD1
DNA: TGTGCCAGCACCCCGGGACAGGGTAACGAGCAGTACTTC
CDR3: CASTPGQGNEQYF

length: 13
J: TRBJ2-1
V: TRBV7-8
size: .
D: .
DNA: TGTGCCAGCAGCTCTCAGGGGGGGAGGGAGCAGTTCTTC
CDR3: CASSSQGGREQFF

length: 15
J: TRBJ1-2
V: TRBV10-3
size: .
D: .
DNA: TGTGCCATCAGTGAGTCGGCGGTCTTGGCATTTGGCTACACCTTC
CDR3: CAISESAVLAFGYTF

length: 11
J: TRBJ2-1
V: TRBV2
size: once
D: .
DNA: TGTGCCAGCAGGGAAAGGGGAGAGCAGTTCTTC
CDR3: CASRERGEQFF

length: 17
J: TRBJ2-1
V: TRBV12-3/TRBV12-4
size: .
D: .
DNA: TGTGCCAGCAGTGGGCTGTTCATGGCGGGGGCTTACAATGAGCAGTTCTTC
CDR3: CASSGLFMAGAYNEQFF

length: 13
J: TRBJ2-3
V: TRBV9
size: .
D: .
DNA: TGTGCCAGCAGCGTAGACGGGGAGGATACGCAGTATTTT
CDR3: CASSVDGEDTQYF

length: 17
J: TRBJ2-3
V: TRBV4-2
size: few
D: TRBD2
DNA: TGTGCCAGCAGCCAAGATGGGGCTAGCGGACGCACAGATACGCAGTATTTT
CDR3: CASSQDGASGRTDTQYF

length: 11
J: TRBJ2-4
V: TRBV20-1
size: few
D: .
DNA: TGCAGTGCTGCCGCTCCAGGAATTCAGTACTTC
CDR3: CSAAAPGIQYF

length: 15
J: TRBJ2-5
V: TRBV7-3
size: .
D: TRBD2
DNA: TGTGCCAGCAGCGTGGCGGGGGGGCATTTAGAGACCCAGTACTTC
CDR3: CASSVAGGHLETQYF

length: 18
J: TRBJ2-5
V: TRBV11-1
size: .
D: TRBD2
DNA: TGTGCCAGCAGCTTAGGCCTAGCGGGGGGGCCCTTCCAAGAGACCCAGTACTTC
CDR3: CASSLGLAGGPFQETQYF

length: 13
J: TRBJ1-6
V: TRBV5-5
size: few
D: .
DNA: TGTGCCAGCAGGAATTTGAATAATTCACCCCTCCACTTT
CDR3: CASRNLNNSPLHF

length: 18
J: TRBJ2-6
V: TRBV27
size: .
D: .
DNA: TGTGCCAGCAGTTTATGGGCAGTTACCACCTCTGGGGCCAACGTCCTGACTTTC
CDR3: CASSLWAVTTSGANVLTF

length: 16
J: TRBJ2-1
V: TRBV9
size: .
D: TRBD2
DNA: TGTGCCAGCAGCGTAGAGGAGCTAGCGGCCTACAATGAGCAGTTCTTC
CDR3: CASSVEELAAYNEQFF

length: 15
J: TRBJ2-1
V: TRBV12-3/TRBV12-4
size: .
D: TRBD2
DNA: TGTGCCAGCAGCAACGGGGCTAGCGGGGGTTTTGAGCAGTTCTTC
CDR3: CASSNGASGGFEQFF

length: 14
J: TRBJ2-7
V: TRBV29-1
size: few
D: TRBD1
DNA: TGCAGCGTTGCCGGGGACAGGAACTTCTACGAGCAGTACTTC
CDR3: CSVAGDRNFYEQYF

length: 12
J: TRBJ2-5
V: TRBV10-3
size: .
D: .
DNA: TGTGCCATCAGTTCCGGCGATGAGACCCAGTACTTC
CDR3: CAISSGDETQYF

length: 14
J: TRBJ1-6
V: TRBV28
size: few
D: .
DNA: TGTGCCAGCAGTTTTTCAGGGTCAGGGTCACCCCTCCACTTT
CDR3: CASSFSGSGSPLHF

length: 13
J: TRBJ1-2
V: TRBV10-2
size: .
D: .
DNA: TGCGCCAGCAGTGAGGTCCTTAACTATGGCTACACCTTC
CDR3: CASSEVLNYGYTF

length: 16
J: TRBJ2-5
V: TRBV5-8
size: .
D: TRBD1
DNA: TGTGCCAGCACCCTCTGGACAGGGGAAGGAAAAGAGACCCAGTACTTC
CDR3: CASTLWTGEGKETQYF

length: 13
J: TRBJ2-3
V: TRBV28
size: .
D: .
DNA: TGTGCCAGCAGACCGACAGGCACAGATAGGCAGTATTTT
CDR3: CASRPTGTDRQYF

length: 16
J: TRBJ2-5
V: TRBV28
size: once
D: TRBD2
DNA: TGTGCCAGCAGTCCGGGACTAGCGGGGGCTTGGGAGACCCAGTACTTC
CDR3: CASSPGLAGAWETQYF

length: 14
J: TRBJ2-7
V: TRBV28
size: few
D: .
DNA: TGTGCCAGCAGTTCGAATTTCCCCAAGCCCGAGCAGTACTTC
CDR3: CASSSNFPKPEQYF

length: 15
J: TRBJ2-3
V: TRBV5-1
size: .
D: .
DNA: TGCGCCAGCAGCCCACAGCCGACTAGCACAGATACGCAGTATTTT
CDR3: CASSPQPTSTDTQYF

length: 14
J: TRBJ1-5
V: TRBV20-1
size: .
D: .
DNA: TGCAGTGCTAGAGGGAGGGGTAGCAATCAGCCCCAGCATTTT
CDR3: CSARGRGSNQPQHF

length: 12
J: TRBJ2-7
V: TRBV24-1
size: .
D: .
DNA: TGTGCCACCAGTGGTTCATCCGGCGAGCAGTACTTC
CDR3: CATSGSSGEQYF

length: 14
J: TRBJ2-1
V: TRBV5-5
size: .
D: TRBD1
DNA: TGTGCCAGCAGCTTGAGGACAGGGAGTGATGAGCAGTTCTTC
CDR3: CASSLRTGSDEQFF

length: 15
J: TRBJ2-7
V: TRBV12-3/TRBV12-4
size: .
D: .
DNA: .
CDR3: CASSFFGQGSHEQYF

length: 12
J: TRBJ2-1
V: TRBV20-1
size: .
D: .
DNA: TGCAGTGCTAGAGACGACCTTCATGAGCAGTTCTTC
CDR3: CSARDDLHEQFF